These 11 T cell receptor beta chains were all obtained from the same sample, sequenced in a study of T cell repertoires in cytomegalovirus infection. TCRdb redid the calling of the reads with MiXCR, one entry per CDR3 protein. The sample includes 100,000 to 150,000 distinct CDR3 sequences, 32% of them seen just once. Their antigens are not known. The sample was CD8+ T cells from cultured PBMCs, taken from culture after CMV antigen stimulation. Receptors were obtained from a human donor in good health (CMV status not recorded). Some clones in this sample may be carry-over from other donors' samples.

This clonotype was counted ten times or more. The rearrangement uses TRBV28 and TRBJ2-3; D possibly corresponds to TRBD2 (6 bases). The CDR3 is made up of 13 amino acids. Germline V gene sequence: CDR1 MDHEN, CDR2 SYDVKM. V was trimmed by 7 bases and J by 4 bases, leaving 12 bases between them. In DNA form, the CDR3 reads TGTGCCAGCATGTTCTGGGGGGCAGATACGCAGTATTTT. It translates to CASMFWGADTQYF.

The chain combines TRBV7-6 with TRBJ1-2; no clear D gene. V lost 1 base, J lost 6 bases, and 18 bases lay in between. Looked up from germline, CDR1 is SGHVS and CDR2 is FNYEAQ. This CDR3 is built from 16 residues. The CDR3 DNA sequence: TGTGCCAGCAGCTTAGATTCCGGGGATCAACCCAATGGCTACACCTTC. Amino acid sequence: CASSLDSGDQPNGYTF.

V gene TRBV6-1 combines with J gene TRBJ1-6; D possibly corresponds to TRBD1 (6 bases). V shed 1 base and J shed 8 bases, with 12 bases lying between them. Germline lookup yields CDR1 MNHNS and CDR2 SASEGT. This CDR3 comprises 15 residues. CDR3 DNA sequence: TGTGCCAGCAGTGAAGAGGGGGACGGTTATTCACCCCTCCACTTT. As protein: CASSEEGDGYSPLHF.

This clonotype was detected only a few times. V gene TRBV4-1 combines with J gene TRBJ2-7, with D perhaps matching TRBD1 or TRBD2 (6 bases each). Germline V gives CDR1 MGHRA, CDR2 YSYEKL. The CDR3 extends over 16 amino acids. Trimming pared 0 bases from V and 2 bases from J, leaving 14 bases between. CDR3 bases: TGCGCCAGCAGCCAAGAGTTAACGGGGGCAGCCTACGAGCAGTACTTC. Residues: CASSQELTGAAYEQYF.

The gene calls are TRBV6-5 and TRBJ2-7; TRBD1 is a possible D gene (5 bases). In germline, CDR1 is MNHEY, CDR2 SVGAGI. Deletions cut 0 bases from V and 1 base from J, with 10 bases between. The CDR3 loop spans 15 amino acids. The CDR3 nucleotides are TGTGCCAGCAGTTACTCGCAGGGTCATTCCTACGAGCAGTACTTC. Its protein product is CASSYSQGHSYEQYF.

This clonotype was observed a few times. V usage is TRBV28 and J usage is TRBJ1-2; no definite D call. The CDR3 is made up of 11 amino acids. The ends were cut back, 4 bases at V and 4 bases at J, with 4 bases in the middle. Per the germline V gene, CDR1 is MDHEN and CDR2 is SYDVKM. CDR3 sequence: CASSYPYGYTF. CDR3 coding DNA: TGTGCCAGCAGTTATCCCTATGGCTACACCTTC.

The chain combines TRBV5-5 with TRBJ2-7; TRBD2 is a possible D gene (5 bases). The length of the CDR3 is 12 residues. Germline lookup yields CDR1 SGHKS and CDR2 YYEKEE (reference sequence). V was shortened by 1 base and J by 6 bases, with 8 bases between the two germline ends. The CDR3 nucleotides are TGTGCCAGCAGCTTGCTAGCAGGCGAGCAGTACTTC. It is translated as CASSLLAGEQYF.

This chain joins TRBV28 and TRBJ2-7; TRBD1 matches 9 bases. With V trimmed by 1 base and J by 7 bases, 8 bases remained unmatched. The CDR3 has 15 amino acids. Germline V gene sequence: CDR1 MDHEN, CDR2 SYDVKM. This CDR3 is CASSLSGTGRSEQYF. CDR3 bases: TGTGCCAGCAGTTTATCCGGGACAGGGCGGAGTGAGCAGTACTTC.

Regarding this clonotype: With a much larger clone just one base away, this may be a read error. The chain combines TRBV4-2 with TRBJ1-2, with 9 bases fitting TRBD1. The CDR3 is 15 residues long. The junction had 8 bases not matched to a gene; V was cut back by 2 bases and J by 7 bases. CDR1 and CDR2 (germline): LGHNA, YNFKEQ. CDR3 DNA sequence: TGTGCCAGCAGCCAAAAGGAGACAGGGGGTGGTGGCTACACCTTC. Translated: CASSQKETGGGGYTF.

There are a few counts of this clonotype. This rearrangement joins TRBV28 to TRBJ2-5; tentative D call: TRBD2 (5 bases). V was shortened by 10 bases and J by 3 bases, with 18 bases between the two germline ends. CDR3 size: 14 residues. Germline V CDR1 and CDR2: MDHEN, SYDVKM. The CDR3 loop reads CATQRFYGEETQYF. The CDR3 DNA reads TGTGCCACCCAACGTTTTTACGGGGAAGAGACCCAGTACTTC.

This clonotype appeared once. The chain links TRBV27 to TRBJ1-1; D is possibly TRBD1 (5 bases). This CDR3 has 14 residues. Trimming left V 6 bases short and J 4 bases short, with 15 bases between. The V gene's germline CDR1 is MNHEY and CDR2 SMNVEV (reference sequence). The CDR3 region is CASRWGTVGTEAFF. CDR3 bases: TGTGCCAGCAGATGGGGGACGGTGGGCACTGAAGCTTTCTTT.